The 11 T cell receptor beta chains listed next were all sequenced from one sample in a study of blood T cell repertoires in COVID-19. Libraries were prepared by immunoSEQ multiplex PCR; TCRdb keeps only in-frame clonotypes and omits some of them. This table holds about 330,000 clones, around 87% found once. Sequenced input: PBMCs or T cells enriched from blood (not recorded which). The receptors stem from a woman aged 30 to 39 who had recovered from COVID-19.

The genes are TRBV10-3 and TRBJ1-2; possibly TRBD1 for D (5 bases). The germline CDR1 and CDR2 sequences are ENHRY and SYGVKD. The ends were cut back, 2 bases at V and 6 bases at J, with 10 bases in the middle. The CDR3 has 13 residues. DNA of the CDR3: TGTGCCATCAGTGAGACTGGAGGGGATGGCTACACCTTC. Encoded protein: CAISETGGDGYTF.

The chain employs TRBV21-1 and TRBJ2-3; the D call TRBD1 from the table was never checked on the DNA. TRBV21-1 is annotated as a pseudogene. The CDR3 covers 15 residues. The CDR3 DNA follows: TGTGCCAGCAGCAAAGCGGGCTCCTGCACAGATACGCAGTATTTT. Translation: CASSKAGSCTDTQYF.

Here the CDR3 reads CASSATSGGANTGELFF. The DNA of the CDR3 is TGTGCCAGCAGTGCTACTAGCGGGGGAGCAAACACCGGGGAGCTGTTTTTT. The V call is TRBV2, the J call TRBJ2-2; 11 positions agree with TRBD2. The CDR3 covers 17 residues. Germline CDR1 SNHLY, CDR2 FYNNEI. V shed 4 bases, J shed 2 bases, and the junction held 6 bases outside the gene matches.

The chain recombines TRBV10-3 with TRBJ1-2, with D tentatively TRBD1 (6 bases). The CDR3 consists of 21 residues. Germline CDR1 reads ENHRY; CDR2 reads SYGVKD. The ends were cut back, 0 bases at V and 1 base at J, with 27 bases in the middle. The CDR3 spells CAISESRFRGATRKDNYGYTF. CDR3 bases: TGTGCCATCAGTGAGTCCAGATTCAGGGGTGCAACAAGGAAAGATAACTATGGCTACACCTTC.

V gene TRBV7-2 combines with J gene TRBJ2-3; 8 positions agree with TRBD2. V trimming: 1 base; J trimming: 2 bases; junction bases outside the gene matches: 5. The CDR3 is 16 amino acids. The germline CDR1 and CDR2 sequences are SGHTA and FQGNSA. DNA of the CDR3: TGTGCCAGCAGCTTAGTGTTAGCGGGGCCCACAGATACGCAGTATTTT. Protein sequence: CASSLVLAGPTDTQYF.

There are a few counts of this clone. The J gene is TRBJ2-1, the V gene TRBV28; 7 bases fit TRBD2. V lost 3 bases to trimming and J lost 5 bases; unmatched junction nucleotides: 7. This CDR3 spans 15 amino acids. Germline V gene data show CDR1 as MDHEN and CDR2 as SYDVKM. CDR3 amino acids: CASSFLGGDHNEQFF. CDR3 bases: TGTGCCAGCAGTTTCTTGGGGGGGGACCACAATGAGCAGTTCTTC.

The chain is built from TRBV9 and TRBJ2-3; TRBD2 might be the D (6 bases). CDR1 and CDR2 from the germline V gene are SGDLS and YYNGEE. The CDR3 is made up of 17 amino acids. The ends were cut back, 3 bases at V and 2 bases at J, with 19 bases in the middle. CDR3 amino acids: CASSAPRGRPLTDTQYF. CDR3 sequence (DNA): TGTGCCAGCAGCGCGCCTAGAGGGAGGCCCCTCACAGATACGCAGTATTTT.

CDR3 coding DNA: TGTGCCAGCAGCCGGAGACAGAGCCTCTCTGGAAACACCATATATTTT. Translated: CASSRRQSLSGNTIYF. The chain links TRBV7-2 to TRBJ1-3, with D possibly being TRBD1 (5 bases). Trimming removed 5 bases at V and 0 bases at J, with 14 bases between. This CDR3 spans 16 amino acids. CDR1 is SGHTA and CDR2 is FQGNSA in the germline V gene.

The V and J genes are TRBV6-2 or TRBV6-3 and TRBJ2-1, with 8 bases matching TRBD2. The CDR3 runs to 13 residues. Germline trimming cut 5 bases from V and 6 bases from J; bases unmatched to any gene: 3. Germline CDR1 and CDR2: MNHEY and SVGEGT. The CDR3 region is CASSGLASNEQFF. The CDR3 nucleotides read TGTGCCAGCAGTGGACTAGCTAGCAATGAGCAGTTCTTC.

This clone appeared a few times. The chain employs TRBV7-2 and TRBJ2-1; D ambiguous. The CDR3 has 14 amino acids. Trimming cost V 2 bases and J 6 bases, with 11 bases left between them. Germline V gene sequence: CDR1 SGHTA, CDR2 FQGNSA. The CDR3 sequence is CASSLSVVPNEQFF. CDR3 coding DNA: TGTGCCAGCAGCTTATCTGTAGTACCCAATGAGCAGTTCTTC.

This sequence joins TRBV9 and TRBJ1-2, with 10 bases matching TRBD1. Trimming removed 4 bases from V and 7 bases from J; junction bases left unmatched: 10. Germline CDR1 SGDLS, CDR2 YYNGEE. The CDR3 consists of 15 residues. The CDR3 region is CASSRETGGRSGYTF. CDR3 in DNA: TGTGCCAGCAGCCGAGAGACAGGGGGCAGGAGTGGCTACACCTTC.